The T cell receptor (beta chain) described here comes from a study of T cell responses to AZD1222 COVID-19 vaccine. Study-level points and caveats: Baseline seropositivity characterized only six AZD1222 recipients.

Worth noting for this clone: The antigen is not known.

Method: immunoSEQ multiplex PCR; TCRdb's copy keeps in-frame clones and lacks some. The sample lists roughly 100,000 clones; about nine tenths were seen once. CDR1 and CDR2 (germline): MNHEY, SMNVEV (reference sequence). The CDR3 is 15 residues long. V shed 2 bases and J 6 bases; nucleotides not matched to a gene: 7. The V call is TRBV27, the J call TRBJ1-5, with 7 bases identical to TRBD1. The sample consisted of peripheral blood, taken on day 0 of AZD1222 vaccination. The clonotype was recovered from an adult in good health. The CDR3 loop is CASSLQGDPSQPQHF. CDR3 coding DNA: TGTGCCAGCAGTTTACAGGGGGATCCCAGTCAGCCCCAGCATTTT.